This TCR beta chain is drawn from a study of cytomegalovirus exposure and HLA in healthy donors (dated by TCRdb to 2016 to 2017). For context, the study as a whole: An earlier analysis of around 600 of the donors reported about 250 Gb of sequence data and some 120 million unique TCR beta sequences from some 180 million T cells. An early release that covered 500 to 800 HLA-typed donors contained 300 to 350 gigabases of sequencing data and about 93 million unique TCR sequences. Of the 350 to 400 genotyped donors, roughly 80% fell in the genetic ancestry cluster associated with self-reported Caucasian donors. The study aimed to test whether signatures of past pathogen exposure could be identified by cataloging public T cell receptors. Using immunosequencing, the study profiled T cell repertoires from approximately 700 subjects and related those repertoires to cytomegalovirus serostatus. Along with the approximately 620-subject first cohort, a separate validation cohort of over 90 different subjects was used. The study combined high-throughput TCR immunosequencing, statistical association of individual TCRs with disease status, and machine learning to predict cytomegalovirus infection status. A later analysis re-examined previously published TCR beta repertoires from about 670 donors and added high-resolution HLA genotyping to investigate patterns of TCR occurrence. The later analysis used no new phenotypic data to find candidate immune exposures, relying instead on TCR beta sequences and their occurrence across donors. To decide whether each TCR beta V gene segment behaved as functional or pseudogenic, an earlier analysis of approximately 600 of the donors relied on high-throughput TCR beta sequencing. Alongside the repertoire data, information on donor age, sex, ethnicity and CMV serostatus was compiled. Genome-wide SNP genotypes for about 65% of the 666 donors were used in a later genetic analysis, which treated that subset as a discovery cohort. Every discovery cohort repertoire had been produced on one sequencing platform. Class I and class II HLA loci were covered by the typing at four-digit resolution. Typing coverage differed by locus: A, B, C, DRB1 and DQB1 were typed in roughly 620-630 donors, DQA1 in 500 to 550, DPA1 in 600 to 610, and DPB1 in 450 to 480. Roughly five DR-DQ haplotypes were handled as single units for association and clustering because linkage in the cohort was strong. On average, 235,054 unique TCR beta nucleotide sequences were sequenced per donor among 300 to 500 genotyped donors of the cohort, with roughly 18% of those sequences being non-productive. Findings and caveats that apply to the study as a whole: Correlated functional status among segregating V segments might be attributable to linkage disequilibrium, but an unknown experimental factor could not be ruled out. The presence/absence analyses assumed that sequencing depth was roughly uniform across donors, and that assumption may not be true. Because the 87-base-pair reads could not distinguish some IMGT-functional V segments, including TRBV6-2 and TRBV6-3, those segments were excluded. In a later genetic analysis, a missense DCLRE1C variant was associated with V-gene and J-gene trimming of TCR beta chains, and the association was replicated in an independent cohort. Immune exposure information for the cohort was limited to CMV serostatus. The authors suggested that the approach could potentially be generalized to other disease states and immunological phenotypes. Three of the identified cytomegalovirus-associated TCR beta chains were confirmed in vitro to be specific for cytomegalovirus antigens. In a later analysis, HLA-associated TCR beta chains showed more clonal expansion and lower generation probabilities than non-associated chains that were equally common. Several of the top co-occurrence clusters appeared to be linked to parvovirus B19, influenza, CMV and Epstein-Barr virus, according to a later analysis. The classifier was reported to diagnose cytomegalovirus status with high specificity and sensitivity in both the original and validation cohorts. A further reported finding was that TCR beta sequences accurately predicted the HLA-A and HLA-B alleles for most subjects in the first cohort. When HLA alleles, especially DR and DQ, strongly co-occurred, TCR associations were difficult to assign to individual alleles. Across donors, most TCR sequences were observed very rarely, whereas some public TCRs were present in many individuals. The study gave a list of over 150 TCR beta chains associated with cytomegalovirus. At a false discovery rate of 0.05, a later analysis linked 16,951 TCR beta sequences to specific HLA alleles. The cohort was sequenced for TCR beta chains only, and without alpha or paired-chain data the features that could be detected were limited. In a later analysis, TCR association rates were found to vary across HLA loci, with the most associated TCRs seen for DRB1 alleles and the fewest for HLA-C alleles. Because HLA typing was unavailable for some donors at each locus, only the typed subset was used in association tests. In an earlier analysis of more than 450 of the donors, most TCR beta V segments were observed in productive rearrangements about 87% or about 30% of the time, broadly matching IMGT annotations. The earlier analysis of 587 of the donors excluded some 15 rarely observed V segments, including chromosome 9 orphons, because counts were too low. In a later genetic analysis, fewer N-insertions in productive TCRs were reported among donors in an Asian-associated ancestry cluster than the approximately 630-donor mean. The sequencing pipeline was judged likely to have produced a cluster of highly shared sequence variants as a technical artifact. Most CMV-associated TCR beta chains appeared to be HLA-restricted in a later analysis, and the HLA associations seemed to be driven largely by CMV exposure.

On this clone itself: This clone's antigen is unknown. No quality values exist for individual bases; no much larger clone is one base distant.

The cohort was made up of approximately 700 healthy bone marrow donors. All cohort members were sampled while nominally healthy, although unrecorded immune exposures were likely present. The donor was CMV seronegative and was included in the group of several hundred seronegative cohort members. A peripheral blood sample was collected from each donor, and TCR beta sequencing was performed on peripheral blood mononuclear cells. Genomic DNA extraction from the blood cell samples was performed with the Qiagen DNeasy Blood Extraction Kit. The library was produced with the immunoSEQ multiplex PCR assay. For the multiplex PCR, a mixture combining 60 forward primers for TCR Vbeta segments and 13 reverse primers for TCR Jbeta segments was used. A multiplex PCR assay on genomic DNA amplified the CDR3 region of rearranged TCR beta genes. The Illumina HiSeq System was used to sequence the amplified TCR beta libraries as 87-base-pair reads. Under the source paper's analysis protocol: A later analysis tallied 75 million to 95 million unique TCR beta chains across the roughly 610 repertoires, and about 10 million of those chains were shared by two or more donors. Raw reads were error-corrected and collapsed into unique sequences by a nearest-neighbor algorithm in which closely related sequences were merged to remove PCR and sequencing errors. To assign V, D and J gene segments, CDR3 sequences were aligned to IMGT reference sequences. For a sequence to be retained, a match of at least six nucleotides was required to both a V gene segment and a J gene segment. A rearrangement counted as productive if the CDR3 had no stop codons and remained in frame with V and J, and every other rearrangement counted as non-productive. CDR3 was defined according to IMGT convention as the region running from the second conserved V-encoded cysteine to the conserved J-encoded phenylalanine. Sequences without an unambiguous match to a single V gene segment were excluded from the earlier analysis of a few hundred of the donors. An earlier analysis of several hundred of the donors called V segments functional above 56.7% productive rearrangements and segregating when the between-donor standard deviation exceeded 5%. A statistical classification framework was built to diagnose cytomegalovirus status from the catalog of TCR beta chain sequences. A later analysis assigned V and J genes by comparing TCR nucleotide sequences with IMGT/GENE-DB human TR gene sequences. In a later analysis, CDR3 sequences and most-parsimonious VDJ recombination scenarios were assigned using the TCRdist pipeline. A later analysis defined each TCR beta chain by its CDR3 amino acid sequence plus V-gene family, and excluded reads lacking a unique V-gene family. To address suspected cross-contamination and a sequencing artifact, a later analysis removed approximately 590 highly shared, low-generation-probability nucleotide sequences. A later analysis calculated a clonal expansion index for each public chain from normalized within-repertoire ranks of inferred template counts. In a later analysis, generation probabilities were computed with a VDJ recombination model fitted to out-of-frame rearrangements, and the resulting probabilities were checked against IGoR. In a later analysis, TCR-TCR, TCR-HLA and TCR-CMV co-occurrence was scored with hypergeometric tests, and a repertoire-size bias correction was applied to TCR pairs. To estimate false discovery rates, a later analysis permuted the HLA or CMV assignments 20 times. In a later analysis, co-occurring TCRs were grouped using DBSCAN, with TCRdist sequence similarity added in when clustering inside HLA-allele-positive subsets. Repertoires with fewer than 30,000 or more than 120,000 public chains were left out of co-occurrence clustering, as were a handful of repertoires with anomalous nucleotide sharing. The table comes from immuneACCESS by way of TCRdb, which keeps in-frame sequences with V and J called. Part of the clones is missing from these tables; in studies checked, under half for an unresolved V gene and the rest for unknown reasons. From that table come the V and J calls and clone size; the DNA was used to work out D and trimming. This sample gives around 93,000 clones in total; about four fifths of them show up just once. Jointly, the top ten make up 3% to 3.5% of the sample.

The CDR3 runs 14 residues from the cysteine to the phenylalanine. The CDR3 DNA has 42 bases and is translated from base 1. The germline V gene yields SGHAT for CDR1 and FQNNGV for CDR2. Trimming costs V 2 bases and J 1 base, and their ends lie 5 bases apart. The specimen sequenced was PBMCs. The clonotype comes from a woman aged 40-49 years in good health and CMV-seronegative. Recombination connected TRBV11-2 to TRBJ2-2, with an unclear D gene assignment. The DNA sequence reads TGTGCCAGCAGCTTAAGCTTGAACACCGGGGAGCTGTTTTTT. The encoded protein is CASSLSLNTGELFF.